A single sample gave rise to the 6 T cell receptor beta chains below, sequenced in a study of blood T cell repertoires in COVID-19. Clones were read by immunoSEQ multiplex PCR, and TCRdb kept only the in-frame ones, dropping some. Here the sample spans about 130,000 clones, roughly 84% being singletons. The sequencing sample was made of peripheral blood. These TCRs come from a woman aged 30 to 39 who had recovered from COVID-19.

V and J are TRBV28 and TRBJ1-2; D unresolved. In germline, CDR1 is MDHEN, CDR2 SYDVKM. The CDR3 loop spans 13 amino acids. V lost 4 bases to trimming and J lost 0 bases, with 6 bases between them. The CDR3 here is CASSSIANYGYTF. CDR3 bases: TGTGCCAGCAGTTCAATAGCTAACTATGGCTACACCTTC.

The chain is built from TRBV21-1 and TRBJ2-1; the D call in the table, TRBD2, was not verified against the DNA. TRBV21-1 is reported as a pseudogene. This CDR3 has 16 amino acids. The DNA for the CDR3 is TGTGCCAGCAGCAAAGGGCGGGGAATAACCTACAATGAGCAGTTCTTC. This sequence encodes CASSKGRGITYNEQFF.

J is TRBJ2-3 and V is TRBV18; 9 nucleotides line up with TRBD1. The germline V gene has CDR1 KGHSH and CDR2 LQKENI. J lost 9 bases, V lost 0 bases, and 4 bases had no gene match. The CDR3 extends over 14 amino acids. The CDR3, as DNA: TGTGCCAGCTCACCACCGGAAGGACAGGGGACGCAGTATTTT. This sequence encodes CASSPPEGQGTQYF.

In this sample, this clone turned up a few times. The genes are TRBV2 and TRBJ1-5; tentatively, D is TRBD1 (6 bases). The CDR3 is 13 amino acids. Per germline, CDR1 SNHLY and CDR2 FYNNEI. V was trimmed by 6 bases and J by 4 bases, leaving 10 bases between them. CDR3 in DNA: TGTGCCAGCAGCTCGGACAGTAATCAGCCCCAGCATTTT. Protein sequence: CASSSDSNQPQHF.

V usage is TRBV18 and J usage is TRBJ2-7, with D tentatively TRBD1 (6 bases). CDR1 KGHSH and CDR2 LQKENI come from the germline V gene. This CDR3 contains 14 residues. V gave up 3 bases and J gave up 3 bases, with 12 bases separating them. In DNA form, the CDR3 reads TGTGCCAGCTCACCCGGACAGCACTTCTACGAGCAGTACTTC. Translated: CASSPGQHFYEQYF.

This clone was counted once. This rearrangement joins TRBV27 to TRBJ1-1; a possible D gene is TRBD1 (6 bases). Germline V gene data show CDR1 as MNHEY and CDR2 as SMNVEV (reference sequence). The germline V and J ends were trimmed by 8 bases and 3 bases, with 13 bases remaining between them. CDR3 length: 13 amino acids. CDR3 region: CASRLGQHTEAFF. In DNA, the CDR3 is TGTGCCAGCCGCTTGGGACAACACACTGAAGCTTTCTTT.